These 9 T cell receptor beta chains share one sample of origin, sequenced in a study of T-cell memory formation after mild COVID-19. TCRdb reprocessed the 5' RACE reads with MiXCR, giving one entry per CDR3 protein. The sample has approximately 290,000 distinct CDR3 sequences; 15% are singletons. Specimen: PBMCs or a T cell subset sorted from them (not recorded which). The receptors were sampled from a man aged 18 to 29 who had mild COVID-19 (a few samples of this study predate the infection). Cell type and time point are not known.

This clonotype occurred a few times. V and J are TRBV3-2 and TRBJ2-1; TRBD1, the table's D call, lacks a check against the DNA. TRBV3-2 is reported as a pseudogene. The CDR3 is 16 residues long. CDR3 amino acids: CASSQDRGGPNNEQFF. CDR3 coding DNA: TGTGCCAGCAGCCAAGATCGAGGGGGGCCCAACAATGAGCAGTTCTTC.

The chain has TRBV9 and TRBJ2-7; D ambiguous. The germline V gene has CDR1 SGDLS and CDR2 YYNGEE. CDR3 size: 14 residues. The V gene lost 0 bases and the J gene lost 3 bases, with 10 bases spanning the gap. The CDR3: CASSVGAEGYEQYV. The CDR3 DNA reads as TGTGCCAGCAGCGTAGGCGCGGAAGGCTACGAGCAGTACGTC.

This clonotype was detected only a few times. The chain is built from TRBV6-6 and TRBJ2-5; D not resolved. CDR3 size: 11 residues. Germline-derived CDR1 and CDR2 are MNHNY and SVGAGI (reference sequence). Trimming removed 6 bases from V and 7 bases from J, with 9 bases in between. CDR3 protein: CASRGTGTQYF. The CDR3 DNA follows: TGTGCCAGCAGGGGAACGGGGACCCAGTACTTC.

The J gene is TRBJ1-4, the V gene TRBV12-3 or TRBV12-4; tentatively, D is TRBD1 (5 bases). The ends were cut back, 8 bases at V and 4 bases at J, with 11 bases in the middle. This CDR3 spans 13 amino acids. For the CDR3, the DNA is TGTGCCAGCGTACAGGCAAATAATGAAAAACTGTTTTTT. Residues: CASVQANNEKLFF.

The rearrangement joins TRBV29-1 to TRBJ2-2, with D tentatively TRBD1 or TRBD2 (5 bases each). CDR1 is SQVTM and CDR2 is ANQGSEA in the germline V gene. Trimming left V 3 bases short and J 4 bases short, with 12 bases between. The CDR3 length is 14 residues. The CDR3 spells CSVDGAGSTGELFF. The CDR3 nucleotides are TGCAGCGTTGATGGGGCAGGGAGCACCGGGGAGCTGTTTTTT.

This clonotype was seen a handful of times. The rearrangement links TRBV20-1 to TRBJ1-1; D may be TRBD1 (6 bases). V was cut by 0 bases and J by 1 base, with 15 bases left in between. In germline, CDR1 is DFQATT, CDR2 SNEGSKA (reference sequence). There are 16 residues in the CDR3. CDR3 sequence reads: CSARDYKTGPNTEAFF. For the CDR3, the DNA is TGCAGTGCTAGAGATTACAAAACAGGGCCGAACACTGAAGCTTTCTTT.

The chain combines TRBV4-2 with TRBJ1-2, with a weak D call TRBD1 (6 bases). CDR1 is LGHNA and CDR2 is YNFKEQ in the germline V gene. This CDR3 is built from 13 residues. Trimming removed 1 base at V and 5 bases at J, with 8 bases between. CDR3 residues: CASSQGTEYGYTF. Written as DNA, the CDR3 is TGTGCCAGCAGCCAAGGGACAGAATATGGCTACACCTTC.

This clonotype occurred a few times. This chain uses TRBV6-2 or TRBV6-3 with TRBJ2-7, with 9 positions matching TRBD1. The junction had 9 bases not matched to a gene; V was cut back by 5 bases and J by 4 bases. Germline CDR1 is MNHEY and CDR2 is SVGEGT. The CDR3 runs to 15 residues. The CDR3 loop reads CASSPPGQGFYEQYF. CDR3 in DNA: TGTGCCAGCAGTCCCCCCGGACAGGGGTTTTACGAGCAGTACTTC.

The chain links TRBV5-6 to TRBJ2-7; D is possibly TRBD2 (5 bases). The CDR3 is 14 amino acids. CDR1 and CDR2 from the germline V gene are SGHDT and YYEEEE. With 4 bases removed from V and 2 bases from J, the gap between germline ends came to 13 bases. This chain's CDR3 is CASSTAGIAYEQYV. As DNA, the CDR3 is TGTGCCAGCAGCACGGCGGGTATCGCCTACGAGCAGTACGTC.